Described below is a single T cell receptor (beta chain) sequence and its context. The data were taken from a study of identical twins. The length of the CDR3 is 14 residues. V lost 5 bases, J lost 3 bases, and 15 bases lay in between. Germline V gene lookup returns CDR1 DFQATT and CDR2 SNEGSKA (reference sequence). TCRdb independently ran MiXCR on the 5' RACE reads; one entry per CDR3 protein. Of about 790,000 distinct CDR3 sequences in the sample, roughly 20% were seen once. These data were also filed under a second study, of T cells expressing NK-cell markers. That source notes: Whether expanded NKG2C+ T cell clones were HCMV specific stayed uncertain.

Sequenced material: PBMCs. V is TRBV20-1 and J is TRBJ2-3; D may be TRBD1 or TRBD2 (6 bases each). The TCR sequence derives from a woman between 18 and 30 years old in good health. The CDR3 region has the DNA TGCAGTGCTCCTCTTTCGGGGGCAACAGATACGCAGTATTTT. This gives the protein CSAPLSGATDTQYF.